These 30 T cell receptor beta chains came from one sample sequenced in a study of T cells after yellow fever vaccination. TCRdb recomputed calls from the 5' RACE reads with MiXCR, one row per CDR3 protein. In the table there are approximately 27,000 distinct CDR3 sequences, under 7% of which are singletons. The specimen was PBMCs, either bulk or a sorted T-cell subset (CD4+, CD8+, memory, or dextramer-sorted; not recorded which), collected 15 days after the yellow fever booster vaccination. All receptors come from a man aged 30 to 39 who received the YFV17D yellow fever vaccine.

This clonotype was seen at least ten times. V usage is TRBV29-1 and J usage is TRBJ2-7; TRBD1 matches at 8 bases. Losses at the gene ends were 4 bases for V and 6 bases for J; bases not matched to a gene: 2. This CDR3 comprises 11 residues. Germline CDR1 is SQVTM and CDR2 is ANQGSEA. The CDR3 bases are TGCAGCGTTGGGACAGGGACCGAGCAGTACTTC. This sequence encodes CSVGTGTEQYF.

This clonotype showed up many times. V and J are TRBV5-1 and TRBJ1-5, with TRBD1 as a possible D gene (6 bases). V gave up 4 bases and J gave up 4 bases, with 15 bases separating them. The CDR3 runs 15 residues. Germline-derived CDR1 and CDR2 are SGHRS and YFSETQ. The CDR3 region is CASSPMGHPNQPQHF. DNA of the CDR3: TGCGCCAGCAGCCCGATGGGACACCCAAATCAGCCCCAGCATTTT.

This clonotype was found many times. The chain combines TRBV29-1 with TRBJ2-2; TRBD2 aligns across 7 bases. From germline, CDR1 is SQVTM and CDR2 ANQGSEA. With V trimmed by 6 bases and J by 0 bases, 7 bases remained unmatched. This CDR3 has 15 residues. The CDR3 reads CSVAGSGTNTGELFF. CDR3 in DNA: TGCAGCGTGGCAGGCAGCGGGACGAACACCGGGGAGCTGTTTTTT.

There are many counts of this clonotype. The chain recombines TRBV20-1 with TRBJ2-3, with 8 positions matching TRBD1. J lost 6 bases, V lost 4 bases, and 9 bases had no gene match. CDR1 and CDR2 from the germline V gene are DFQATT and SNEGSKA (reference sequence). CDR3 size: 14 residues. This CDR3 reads CSATGTGGPDTQYF. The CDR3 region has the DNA TGCAGTGCTACCGGGACAGGTGGGCCGGATACGCAGTATTTT.

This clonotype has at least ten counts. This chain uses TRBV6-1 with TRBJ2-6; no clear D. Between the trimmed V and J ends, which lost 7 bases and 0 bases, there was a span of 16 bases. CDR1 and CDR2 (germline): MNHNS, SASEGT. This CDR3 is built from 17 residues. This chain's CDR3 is CASKGLWFGSGANVLTF. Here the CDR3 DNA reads TGTGCCAGCAAAGGGTTATGGTTTGGCTCTGGGGCCAACGTCCTGACTTTC.

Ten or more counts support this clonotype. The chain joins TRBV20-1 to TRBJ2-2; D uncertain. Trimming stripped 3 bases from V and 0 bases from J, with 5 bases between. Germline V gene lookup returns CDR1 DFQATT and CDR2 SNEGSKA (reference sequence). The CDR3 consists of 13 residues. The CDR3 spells CSASRPNTGELFF. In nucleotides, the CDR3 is TGCAGTGCTAGTCGGCCGAACACCGGGGAGCTGTTTTTT.

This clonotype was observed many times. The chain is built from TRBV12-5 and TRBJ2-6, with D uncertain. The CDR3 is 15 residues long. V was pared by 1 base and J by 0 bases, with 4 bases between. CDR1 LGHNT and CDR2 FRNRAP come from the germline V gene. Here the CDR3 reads CASGLGASGANVLTF. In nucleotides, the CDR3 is TGTGCTAGTGGTTTGGGGGCCTCTGGGGCCAACGTCCTGACTTTC.

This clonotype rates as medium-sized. CDR3 residues: CASMAKAHQYF. CDR3 coding DNA: TGTGCCAGCATGGCTAAGGCACACCAATACTTC. The chain couples TRBV27 to TRBJ2-5; D gene unclear. CDR1 is MNHEY and CDR2 is SMNVEV in the germline V gene (reference sequence). The CDR3 consists of 11 residues. V was shortened by 7 bases and J by 14 bases, with 17 bases between the two germline ends.

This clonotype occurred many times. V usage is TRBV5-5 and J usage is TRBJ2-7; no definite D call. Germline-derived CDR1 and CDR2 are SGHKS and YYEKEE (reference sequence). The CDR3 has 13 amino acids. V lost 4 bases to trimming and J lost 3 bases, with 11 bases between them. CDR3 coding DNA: TGTGCCAGCAGCCCGCTGTTGAGCTACGAGCAGTACTTC. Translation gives CASSPLLSYEQYF.

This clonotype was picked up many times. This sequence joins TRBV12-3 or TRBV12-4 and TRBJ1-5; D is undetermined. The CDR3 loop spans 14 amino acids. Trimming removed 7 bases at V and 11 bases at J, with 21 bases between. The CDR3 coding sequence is TGTGCCAGCACCTCCCGGCCCCGTGAATCAGCCCAGCATTTT. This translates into CASTSRPRESAQHF.

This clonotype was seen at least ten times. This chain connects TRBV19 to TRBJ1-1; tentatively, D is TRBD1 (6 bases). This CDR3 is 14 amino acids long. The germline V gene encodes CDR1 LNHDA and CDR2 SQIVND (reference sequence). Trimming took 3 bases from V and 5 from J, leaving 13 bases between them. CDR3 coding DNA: TGTGCCAGTAGTATTTCGGGGGCTAGGACTGAAGCTTTCTTT. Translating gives CASSISGARTEAFF.

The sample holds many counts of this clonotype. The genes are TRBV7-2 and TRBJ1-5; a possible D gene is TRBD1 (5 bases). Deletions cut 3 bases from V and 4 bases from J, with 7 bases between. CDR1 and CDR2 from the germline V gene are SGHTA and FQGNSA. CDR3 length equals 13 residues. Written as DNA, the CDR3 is TGTGCCAGCAGCTTTGGGGGAAATCAGCCCCAGCATTTT. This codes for CASSFGGNQPQHF.

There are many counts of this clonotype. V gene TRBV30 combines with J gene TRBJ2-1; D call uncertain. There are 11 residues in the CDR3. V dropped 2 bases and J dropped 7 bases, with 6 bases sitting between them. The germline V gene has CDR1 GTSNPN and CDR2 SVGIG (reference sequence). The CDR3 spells CAWSYSNEQFF. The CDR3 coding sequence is TGTGCCTGGAGTTATTCGAATGAGCAGTTCTTC.

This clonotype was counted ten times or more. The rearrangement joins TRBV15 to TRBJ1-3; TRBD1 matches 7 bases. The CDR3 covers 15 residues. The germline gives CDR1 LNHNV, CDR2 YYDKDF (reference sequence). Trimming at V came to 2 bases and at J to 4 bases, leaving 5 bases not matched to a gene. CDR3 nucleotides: TGTGCCACCAGCAGACCAGGGGGAAGCGGAAACACCATATATTTT. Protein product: CATSRPGGSGNTIYF.

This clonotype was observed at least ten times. CDR3 region: CASSFKGTSDTQYF. Here the CDR3 DNA reads TGTGCCAGCAGTTTCAAGGGGACGTCAGATACGCAGTATTTT. J is TRBJ2-3 and V is TRBV27; tentatively, D is TRBD1 or TRBD2 (5 bases each). Germline V gene lookup returns CDR1 MNHEY and CDR2 SMNVEV (reference sequence). Deletions cut 3 bases from V and 4 bases from J, with 11 bases between. This CDR3 spans 14 amino acids.

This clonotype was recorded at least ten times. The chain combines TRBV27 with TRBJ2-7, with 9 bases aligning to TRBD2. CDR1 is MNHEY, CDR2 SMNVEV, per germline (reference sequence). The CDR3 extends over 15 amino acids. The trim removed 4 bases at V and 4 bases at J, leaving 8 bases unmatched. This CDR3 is CASSSRLAGRYEQYF. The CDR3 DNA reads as TGTGCCAGCAGTTCCCGGCTAGCGGGAAGGTACGAGCAGTACTTC.

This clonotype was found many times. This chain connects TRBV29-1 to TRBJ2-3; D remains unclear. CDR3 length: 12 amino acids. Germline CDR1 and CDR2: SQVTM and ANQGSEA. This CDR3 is CISTISTDTQYF. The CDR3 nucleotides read TGCATATCAACGATTAGCACAGATACGCAGTATTTT.

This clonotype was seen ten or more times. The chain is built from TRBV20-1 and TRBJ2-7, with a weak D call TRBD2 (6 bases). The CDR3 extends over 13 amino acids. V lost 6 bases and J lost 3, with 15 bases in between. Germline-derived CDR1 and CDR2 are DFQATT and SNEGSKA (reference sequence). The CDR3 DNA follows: TGCAGTGCCCCGTGGCGGGATAACTACGAGCAGTACTTC. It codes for CSAPWRDNYEQYF.

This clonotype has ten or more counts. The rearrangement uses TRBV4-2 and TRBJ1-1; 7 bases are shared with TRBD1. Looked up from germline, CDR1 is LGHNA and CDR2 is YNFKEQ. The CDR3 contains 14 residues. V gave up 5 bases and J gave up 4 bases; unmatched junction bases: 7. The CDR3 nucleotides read TGTGCCAGCAGCAGTCACAGGGGTGGCACTGAAGCTTTCTTT. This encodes CASSSHRGGTEAFF.

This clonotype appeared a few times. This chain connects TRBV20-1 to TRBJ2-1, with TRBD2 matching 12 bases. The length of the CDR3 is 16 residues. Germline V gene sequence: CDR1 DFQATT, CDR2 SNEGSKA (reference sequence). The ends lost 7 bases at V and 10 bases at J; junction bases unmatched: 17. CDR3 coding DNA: TGCAGTGTCTGGGCGGGACTAGCGGGCCTAGGCGTGGAGCAGTTCTTC. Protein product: CSVWAGLAGLGVEQFF.

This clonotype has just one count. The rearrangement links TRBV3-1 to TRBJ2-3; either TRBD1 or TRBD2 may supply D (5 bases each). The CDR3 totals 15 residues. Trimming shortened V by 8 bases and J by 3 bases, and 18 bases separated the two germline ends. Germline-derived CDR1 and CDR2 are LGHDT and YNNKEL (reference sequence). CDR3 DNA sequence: TGTGCCAGCTCCAACCGGGGCCCTTCGACAGATACGCAGTATTTT. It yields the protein CASSNRGPSTDTQYF.

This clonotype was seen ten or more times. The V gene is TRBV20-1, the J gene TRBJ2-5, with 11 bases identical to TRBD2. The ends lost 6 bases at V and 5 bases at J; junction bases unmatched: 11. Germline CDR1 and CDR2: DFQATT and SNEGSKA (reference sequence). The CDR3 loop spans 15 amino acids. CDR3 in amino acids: CSAKLAGGGRETQYF. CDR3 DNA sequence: TGCAGTGCCAAGCTAGCGGGAGGTGGACGGGAGACCCAGTACTTC.

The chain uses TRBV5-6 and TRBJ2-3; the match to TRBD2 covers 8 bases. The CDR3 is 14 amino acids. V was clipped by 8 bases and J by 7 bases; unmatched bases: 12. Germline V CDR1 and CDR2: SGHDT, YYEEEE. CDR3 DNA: TGTGCCAGGAGCCTGGGGGTAGCGGGAAATACGCAGTATTTT. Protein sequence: CARSLGVAGNTQYF. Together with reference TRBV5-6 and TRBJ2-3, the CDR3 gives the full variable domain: DAGVTQSPTHLIKTRGQQVTLRCSPKSGHDTVSWYQQALGQGPQFIFQYYEEEERQRGNFPDRFSGHQFPNYSSELNVNALLLGDSALYLCARSLGVAGNTQYFGPGTRLTVL.

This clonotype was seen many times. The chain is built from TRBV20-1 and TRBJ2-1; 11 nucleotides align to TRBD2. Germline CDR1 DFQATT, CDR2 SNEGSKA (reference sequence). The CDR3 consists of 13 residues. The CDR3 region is CSPTSGSYNEQFF. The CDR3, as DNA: TGCAGCCCTACTAGCGGGAGCTACAATGAGCAGTTCTTC.

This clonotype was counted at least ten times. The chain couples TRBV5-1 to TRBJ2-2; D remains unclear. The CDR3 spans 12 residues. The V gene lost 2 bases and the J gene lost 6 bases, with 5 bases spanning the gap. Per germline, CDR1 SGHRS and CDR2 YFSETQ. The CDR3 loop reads CASSFDSGELFF. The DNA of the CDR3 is TGCGCCAGCAGCTTTGACTCCGGGGAGCTGTTTTTT. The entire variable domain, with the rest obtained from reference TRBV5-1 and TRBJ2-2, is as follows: KAGVTQTPRYLIKTRGQQVTLSCSPISGHRSVSWYQQTPGQGLQFLFEYFSETQRNKGNFPGRFSGRQFSNSRSEMNVSTLELGDSALYLCASSFDSGELFFGEGSRLTVL.

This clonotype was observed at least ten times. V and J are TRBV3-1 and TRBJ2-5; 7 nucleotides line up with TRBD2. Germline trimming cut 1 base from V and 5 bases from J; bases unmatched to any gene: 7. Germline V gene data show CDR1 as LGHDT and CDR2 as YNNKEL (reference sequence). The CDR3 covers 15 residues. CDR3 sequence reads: CASSQGFQGGETQYF. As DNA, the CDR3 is TGTGCCAGCAGCCAAGGTTTCCAGGGAGGGGAGACCCAGTACTTC.

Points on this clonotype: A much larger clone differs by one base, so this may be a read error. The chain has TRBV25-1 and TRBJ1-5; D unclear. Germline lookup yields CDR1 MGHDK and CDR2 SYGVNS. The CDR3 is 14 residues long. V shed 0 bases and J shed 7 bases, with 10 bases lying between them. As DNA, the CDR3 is TGTGCCAGCAGTGAATACAGCTCCAAGCAGCCCCAGCATTTT. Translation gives CASSEYSSKQPQHF.

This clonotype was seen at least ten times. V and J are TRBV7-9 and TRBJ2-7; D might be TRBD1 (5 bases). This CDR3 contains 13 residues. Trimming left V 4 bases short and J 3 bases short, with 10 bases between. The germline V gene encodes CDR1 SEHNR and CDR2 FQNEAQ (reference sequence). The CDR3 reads CASSSWGLYEQYF. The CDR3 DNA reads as TGTGCCAGCAGCTCATGGGGCCTCTACGAGCAGTACTTC.

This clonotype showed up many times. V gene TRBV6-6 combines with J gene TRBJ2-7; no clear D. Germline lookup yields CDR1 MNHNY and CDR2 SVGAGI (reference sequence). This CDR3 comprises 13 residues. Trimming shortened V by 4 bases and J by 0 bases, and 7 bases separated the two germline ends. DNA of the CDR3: TGTGCCAGCAGTTTAACTTTCTCCTACGAGCAGTACTTC. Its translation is CASSLTFSYEQYF.

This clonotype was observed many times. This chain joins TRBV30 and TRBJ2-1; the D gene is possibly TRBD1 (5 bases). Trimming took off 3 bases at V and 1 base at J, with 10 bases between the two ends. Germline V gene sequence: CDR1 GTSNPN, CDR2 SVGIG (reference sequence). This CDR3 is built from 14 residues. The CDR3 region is CAWRTAGSYNEQFF. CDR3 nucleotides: TGTGCCTGGAGGACAGCCGGGTCCTACAATGAGCAGTTCTTC.